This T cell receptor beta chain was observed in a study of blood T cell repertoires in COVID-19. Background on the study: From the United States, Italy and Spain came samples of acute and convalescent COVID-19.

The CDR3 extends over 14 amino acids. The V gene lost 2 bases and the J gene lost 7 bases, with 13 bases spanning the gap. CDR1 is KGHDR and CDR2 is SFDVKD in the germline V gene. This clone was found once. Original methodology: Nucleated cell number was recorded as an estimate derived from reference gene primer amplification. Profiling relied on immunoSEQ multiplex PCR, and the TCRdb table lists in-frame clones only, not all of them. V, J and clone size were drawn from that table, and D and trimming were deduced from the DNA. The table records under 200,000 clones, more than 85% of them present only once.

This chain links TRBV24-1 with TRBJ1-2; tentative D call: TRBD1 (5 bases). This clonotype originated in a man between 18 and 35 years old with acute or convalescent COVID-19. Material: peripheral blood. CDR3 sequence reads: CATSDYRSSGGYTF. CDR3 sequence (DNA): TGTGCCACCAGTGATTACAGGTCCTCAGGTGGCTACACCTTC.